Given below is one T cell receptor beta chain in context. Antigen specificity is unknown. The data originate from a study of cytomegalovirus exposure and HLA in healthy donors. Regarding the study as a whole: Associated with cytomegalovirus, according to the listing, were around 160 TCR beta chains.

Amplification used 60 Vbeta primers and 13 Jbeta primers. TCRdb keeps only in-frame clones here, not all; method: immunoSEQ multiplex PCR. The sample lists over 100,000 clones, around 73% occurring once. The specimen sequenced was PBMCs. The receptor's source is a female donor in good health and CMV-seronegative.

As DNA, the CDR3 is TGTGCCAGCAGCTTAGATGCAGGGCTCTTCGGCTACACCTTC. It specifies CASSLDAGLFGYTF. This chain links TRBV7-3 with TRBJ1-2; the D gene is possibly TRBD1 (5 bases). In germline, CDR1 is SGHTA, CDR2 FQGTGA. V lost 2 bases, J lost 8 bases, and 15 bases lay in between. The CDR3 covers 14 residues.